A selection of T cell receptor beta chains follows, all from one sample in a study of T cell responses to AZD1222 COVID-19 vaccine. Repertoires were generated with immunoSEQ multiplex PCR, while TCRdb's copy carries only in-frame clones and drops some. The table has 90,000 to 150,000 clones, 86% seen once. Sequenced here: peripheral blood, sampled 28 days after the second AZD1222 dose. The receptor set was obtained from an adult who received the AZD1222 COVID-19 vaccine. Both conserved end residues are part of each CDR3. Fields, in order: clone size, V gene, J gene, D gene, CDR3 DNA, CDR3 protein. A D gene is named only where the DNA matches it firmly. The size entry is marked missing in some rows and otherwise reads once, few, many or a size class.

NA	TRBV24-1	TRBJ1-2	NA	TGTGCCACCAGTGATGGTTTTGGCTATGGCTACACCTTC	CATSDGFGYGYTF
NA	TRBV9	TRBJ2-7	NA	TGTGCCAGCAGCGTAGGTAGCCACCCCTACGAGCAGTACTTC	CASSVGSHPYEQYF
once	TRBV7-9	TRBJ2-5	NA	TGTGCCAGCAGCTTAACCCGTGGTTCGTCCGAGACCCAGTACTTC	CASSLTRGSSETQYF
few	TRBV7-8	TRBJ1-5	TRBD1	TGTGCCAGCAGCCGCTGGACAGGGGACAATCAGCCCCAGCATTTT	CASSRWTGDNQPQHF
NA	TRBV11-2	TRBJ2-7	NA	TGTGCCAGCACCCGCGGGCTCGCTTCTGGGGAGCAGTACTTC	CASTRGLASGEQYF
NA	TRBV7-3	TRBJ1-1	NA	TGTGCCAGCAGCCAATCGACAGGAGCCGAAGCTTTCTTT	CASSQSTGAEAFF
NA	TRBV5-6	TRBJ2-7	NA	TGTGCCAGCAGCTTGGTCACCTCCTACGAGCAGTACTTC	CASSLVTSYEQYF
NA	TRBV24-1	TRBJ2-3	NA	TGTGCCACCAGTGATTCGGCCAAGCCCCTTAGCACAGATACGCAGTATTTT	CATSDSAKPLSTDTQYF
NA	TRBV5-8	TRBJ1-2	NA	TGTGCCAGCAGGACGGACTGGGGCTACACCTTC	CASRTDWGYTF
few	TRBV18	TRBJ2-7	NA	TGTGCCAGCTCACCACGAAGCGGGCGTAGCTCCTACGAGCAGTACTTC	CASSPRSGRSSYEQYF
few	TRBV10-3	TRBJ2-1	TRBD1	TGTGCCATCAGTCCGGGACAGGGGACAAATGAGCAGTTCTTC	CAISPGQGTNEQFF
NA	TRBV19	TRBJ2-1	NA	TGTGCCAGTAGTCAGGTAGCAAGCGATGAGCAGTTCTTC	CASSQVASDEQFF
NA	TRBV12-3/TRBV12-4	TRBJ2-3	NA	TGTGCCAGCACCTCCTATCCTGGATATCAGCAGTATTTT	CASTSYPGYQQYF
NA	TRBV19	TRBJ2-7	TRBD2	TGTGCCAGTAGTCGTCTAGCGGGGAGCTCCTACGAGCAGTACTTC	CASSRLAGSSYEQYF
NA	TRBV18	TRBJ1-4	TRBD1	TGTGCCAGCTCACGCCTTCCACAGGGGGGTAATGAAAAACTGTTTTTT	CASSRLPQGGNEKLFF
NA	TRBV10-1	TRBJ1-6	NA	TGCGCCAGCAGTGAGTCTGGGGTTTCACCCCTCCACTTT	CASSESGVSPLHF
NA	TRBV12-3/TRBV12-4	TRBJ2-3	NA	TGTGCCAGCAGTTCTCGGCCGGATACGCAGTATTTT	CASSSRPDTQYF
NA	TRBV29-1	TRBJ2-2	TRBD1	TGCAGCGTCGACAGGGGAGCGAACACCGGGGAGCTGTTTTTT	CSVDRGANTGELFF
NA	TRBV3-1/TRBV3-2	TRBJ2-3	NA	TGTGCCAGCAGCCAAGAGGTGGGAGGTTTTGGGTCAGATACGCAGTATTTT	CASSQEVGGFGSDTQYF
NA	TRBV18	TRBJ1-2	NA	TGTGCCAGCTCACCGAGGGACTCGGGGGGCTATGGCTACACCTTC	CASSPRDSGGYGYTF
NA	TRBV2	TRBJ1-1	TRBD1	TGTGCCAGCAACTTAGAACAGGGGAGCACTGAAGCTTTCTTT	CASNLEQGSTEAFF
NA	TRBV24-1	TRBJ2-1	TRBD1	TGTGCCACCAGTGACCCCCCGGGACAGGACGCAAACAATGAGCAGTTCTTC	CATSDPPGQDANNEQFF
NA	TRBV30	TRBJ1-5	NA	TGTGCCTGGAGTGGGCAGGAGGACCAGCCCCAGCATTTT	CAWSGQEDQPQHF
NA	TRBV18	TRBJ1-1	TRBD1	TGTGCCAGCTCACGAGAAACAGGGGCTAACACTGAAGCTTTCTTT	CASSRETGANTEAFF
NA	TRBV29-1	TRBJ1-4	TRBD1	TGCAGCGTTGCAGGGGGCGCTTGGGAAAAACTGTTTTTT	CSVAGGAWEKLFF
few	TRBV5-6	TRBJ1-5	NA	TGTGCCAGCAGCACCGGGGATCAGCCCCAGCATTTT	CASSTGDQPQHF
NA	TRBV10-1	TRBJ2-4	NA	TGCGCCGGTCCTCGCCCGGGACCTCAGAGGAACTTC	CAGPRPGPQRNF
NA	TRBV20-1	TRBJ2-7	NA	TGCAGTGCTAGATTGGGGAACGAGCAGTACTTC	CSARLGNEQYF
NA	TRBV28	TRBJ2-7	NA	TGTGCCAGCAGGACCAATGCCGGAACCGAGCAGTACTTC	CASRTNAGTEQYF
NA	TRBV6-5	TRBJ1-1	NA	TGTGCCAGCAGTTACTCTTATATCGGAGGGAGCACTGAAGCTTTCTTT	CASSYSYIGGSTEAFF
NA	TRBV5-6	TRBJ2-4	NA	TGTGCCAGCAGCTTGTACTATGGAATGGCCAAAAACATTCAGTACTTC	CASSLYYGMAKNIQYF
NA	TRBV5-1	TRBJ2-1	TRBD2	TGCGTCAGCAGCCCGGGGGGACTCTACAATGAGCAGTTCTTC	CVSSPGGLYNEQFF
NA	TRBV7-9	TRBJ2-5	TRBD2	TGTGCCAGCAGCTTAGGACTAGCCAAGACCCAGTACTTC	CASSLGLAKTQYF
NA	TRBV25-1	TRBJ2-3	NA	TGTGCCAGCAGTGATGTTAGAGAACAAAATACGCAGTATTTT	CASSDVREQNTQYF
NA	TRBV19	TRBJ2-3	NA	TGTGCCAGTAGTGAGATGAGAGCGCGGATCACAGATACGCAGTATTTT	CASSEMRARITDTQYF
NA	TRBV28	TRBJ2-7	NA	TGTGCCAGCAGTTTAGGCAGCTCCTACGAGCAGTACTTC	CASSLGSSYEQYF
NA	TRBV2	TRBJ2-6	NA	TGTGCCAGCAGCCTGGGGTACTCTGGGGCCAACGTCCTGACTTTC	CASSLGYSGANVLTF
NA	TRBV2	TRBJ1-2	TRBD1	TGTGCCAGCAGCACCGACAGGGGGGCTGGCTACACCTTC	CASSTDRGAGYTF
NA	TRBV5-1	TRBJ2-3	NA	TGCGCCAGCAGCCCTACGGACGGACGCACAGATACGCAGTATTTT	CASSPTDGRTDTQYF
NA	TRBV5-1	TRBJ1-2	NA	TGCGCCAGCAGCTTGGCACCGGGGGCGGCAGGAGGCTACACCTTC	CASSLAPGAAGGYTF
NA	TRBV7-9	TRBJ2-7	TRBD2	TGTGCCAGCAGCCTTTGGGGGGGTACCTACGAGCAGTACTTC	CASSLWGGTYEQYF
NA	TRBV2	TRBJ1-1	TRBD1	TGTGCCAGCAGCCTGACAGGGGGGAACACTGAAGCTTTCTTT	CASSLTGGNTEAFF
NA	TRBV13	TRBJ2-7	TRBD2	TGTGCCAGCAGCTTAGTGGTAGCGGGGCCCCTCGAGCAGTACTTC	CASSLVVAGPLEQYF
NA	TRBV7-3	TRBJ2-1	TRBD2	TGTGCCAGCAGCCGGACTAGCGGGGGTTCCAATGAGCAGTTCTTC	CASSRTSGGSNEQFF
NA	TRBV6-2/TRBV6-3	TRBJ1-1	NA	TGTGCCAGCAGTTACAGGGGGAACACTGAAGCTTTCTTT	CASSYRGNTEAFF
NA	TRBV6-4	TRBJ2-1	TRBD2	TGTGCCAGCAGTGATACTAGCGGGAGAAGGGAGCAGTTCTTC	CASSDTSGRREQFF
NA	TRBV11-2	TRBJ2-7	TRBD1	TGTGCCAGCAGCTTAGGGACAGGGGGCTCCTACGAGCAGTACTTC	CASSLGTGGSYEQYF
NA	TRBV4-1	TRBJ1-2	TRBD1	TGCGCCAGCAGCCGCGGACAGGGCAAAGGTGATGGCTACACCTTC	CASSRGQGKGDGYTF
NA	TRBV11-1	TRBJ2-1	NA	TGTGCCAGCAGCGCGTTAACGGGTCGGGGCGAGCAGTTCTTC	CASSALTGRGEQFF
few	TRBV10-3	TRBJ2-7	TRBD1	TGTGCCATCAGTGAATCCGGGACAGACTACGAGCAGTACTTC	CAISESGTDYEQYF